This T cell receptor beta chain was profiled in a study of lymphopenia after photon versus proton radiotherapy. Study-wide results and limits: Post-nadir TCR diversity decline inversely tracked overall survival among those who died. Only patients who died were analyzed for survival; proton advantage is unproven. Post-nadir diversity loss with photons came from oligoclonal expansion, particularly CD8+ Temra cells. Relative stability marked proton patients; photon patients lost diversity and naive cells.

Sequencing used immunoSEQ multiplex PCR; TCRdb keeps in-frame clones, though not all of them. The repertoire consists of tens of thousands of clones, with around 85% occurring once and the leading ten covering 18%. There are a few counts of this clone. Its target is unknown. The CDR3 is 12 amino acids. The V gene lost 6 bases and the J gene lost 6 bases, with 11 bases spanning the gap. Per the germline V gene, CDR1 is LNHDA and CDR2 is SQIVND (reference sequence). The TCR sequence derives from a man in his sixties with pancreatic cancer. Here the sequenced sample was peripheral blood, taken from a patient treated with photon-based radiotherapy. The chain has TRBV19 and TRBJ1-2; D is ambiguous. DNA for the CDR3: TGTGCCAGTAGAACTTATGGAGATGGCTACACCTTC. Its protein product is CASRTYGDGYTF.